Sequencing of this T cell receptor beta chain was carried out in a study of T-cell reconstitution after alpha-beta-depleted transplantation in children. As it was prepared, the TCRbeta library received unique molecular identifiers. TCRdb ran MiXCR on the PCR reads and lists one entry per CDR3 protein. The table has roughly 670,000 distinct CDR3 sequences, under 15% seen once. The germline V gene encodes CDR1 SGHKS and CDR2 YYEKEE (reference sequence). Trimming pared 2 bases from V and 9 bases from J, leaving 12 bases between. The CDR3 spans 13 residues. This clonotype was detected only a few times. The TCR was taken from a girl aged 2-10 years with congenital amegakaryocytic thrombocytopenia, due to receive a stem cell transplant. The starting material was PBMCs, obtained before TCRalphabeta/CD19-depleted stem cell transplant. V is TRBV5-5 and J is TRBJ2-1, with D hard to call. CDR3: CASSFFIRPEQFF. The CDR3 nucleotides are TGTGCCAGCAGCTTTTTTATCCGCCCTGAGCAGTTCTTC.